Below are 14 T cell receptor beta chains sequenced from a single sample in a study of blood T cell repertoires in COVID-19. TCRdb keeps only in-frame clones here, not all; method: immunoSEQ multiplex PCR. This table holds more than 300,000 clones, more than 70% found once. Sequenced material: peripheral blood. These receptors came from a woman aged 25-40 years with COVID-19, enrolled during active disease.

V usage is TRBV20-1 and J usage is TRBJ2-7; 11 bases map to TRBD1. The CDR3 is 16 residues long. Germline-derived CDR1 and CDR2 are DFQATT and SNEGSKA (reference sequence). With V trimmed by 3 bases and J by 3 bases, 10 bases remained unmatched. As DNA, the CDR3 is TGCAGTGCTAGTCGAAGGTGGACAGGGGGCCACTACGAGCAGTACTTC. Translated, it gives CSASRRWTGGHYEQYF.

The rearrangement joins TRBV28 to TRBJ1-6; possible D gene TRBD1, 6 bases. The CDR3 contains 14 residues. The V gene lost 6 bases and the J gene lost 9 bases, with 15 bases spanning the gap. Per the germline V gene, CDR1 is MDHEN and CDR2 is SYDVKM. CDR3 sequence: CASRKQGWASPLHF. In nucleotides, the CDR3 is TGTGCCAGCAGGAAACAGGGTTGGGCTTCACCCCTCCACTTT.

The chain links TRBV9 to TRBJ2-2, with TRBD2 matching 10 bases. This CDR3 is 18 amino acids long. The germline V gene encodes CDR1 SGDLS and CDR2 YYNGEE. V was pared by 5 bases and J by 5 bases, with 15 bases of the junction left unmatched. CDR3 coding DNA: TGTGCCAGCAGTCCTAGGGACCTAGCGGGAGCGGGAACCGGGGAGCTGTTTTTT. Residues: CASSPRDLAGAGTGELFF.

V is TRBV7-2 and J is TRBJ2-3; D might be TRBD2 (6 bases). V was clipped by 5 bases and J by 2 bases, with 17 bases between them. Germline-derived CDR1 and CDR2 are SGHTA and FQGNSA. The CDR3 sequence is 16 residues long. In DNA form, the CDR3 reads TGTGCCAGCAGCCAACGTGGCGGGACCTTCACAGATACGCAGTATTTT. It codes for CASSQRGGTFTDTQYF.

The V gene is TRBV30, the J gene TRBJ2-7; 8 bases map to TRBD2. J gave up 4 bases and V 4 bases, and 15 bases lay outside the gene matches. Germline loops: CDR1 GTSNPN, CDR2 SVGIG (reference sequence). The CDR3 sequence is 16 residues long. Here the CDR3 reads CAWKWGAGGPAYEQYF. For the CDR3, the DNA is TGTGCCTGGAAATGGGGCGCGGGAGGACCGGCTTACGAGCAGTACTTC.

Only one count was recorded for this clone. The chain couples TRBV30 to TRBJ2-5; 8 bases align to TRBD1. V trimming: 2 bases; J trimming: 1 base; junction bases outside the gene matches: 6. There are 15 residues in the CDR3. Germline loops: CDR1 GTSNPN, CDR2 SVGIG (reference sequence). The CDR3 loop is CAWSTGGQAQETQYF. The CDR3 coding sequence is TGTGCCTGGAGTACAGGGGGACAGGCCCAAGAGACCCAGTACTTC.

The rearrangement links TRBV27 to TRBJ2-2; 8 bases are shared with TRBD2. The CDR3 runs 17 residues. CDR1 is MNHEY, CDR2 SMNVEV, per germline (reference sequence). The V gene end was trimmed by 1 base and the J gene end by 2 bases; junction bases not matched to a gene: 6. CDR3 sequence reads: CASSLFFREGNTGELFF. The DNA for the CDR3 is TGTGCCAGCAGTTTATTCTTCCGGGAGGGTAACACCGGGGAGCTGTTTTTT.

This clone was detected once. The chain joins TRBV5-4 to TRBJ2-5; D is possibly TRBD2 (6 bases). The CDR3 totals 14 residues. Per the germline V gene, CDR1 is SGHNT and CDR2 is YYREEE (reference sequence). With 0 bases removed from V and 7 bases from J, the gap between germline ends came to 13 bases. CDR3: CASSLAGGAGTQYF. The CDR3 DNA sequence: TGTGCCAGCAGCTTGGCCGGGGGAGCGGGGACCCAGTACTTC.

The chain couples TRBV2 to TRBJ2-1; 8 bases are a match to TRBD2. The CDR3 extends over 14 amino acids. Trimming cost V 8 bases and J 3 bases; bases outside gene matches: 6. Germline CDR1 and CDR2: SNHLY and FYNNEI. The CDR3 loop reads CASGAGGLYNEQFF. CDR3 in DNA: TGTGCCAGCGGGGCGGGAGGCCTCTACAATGAGCAGTTCTTC.

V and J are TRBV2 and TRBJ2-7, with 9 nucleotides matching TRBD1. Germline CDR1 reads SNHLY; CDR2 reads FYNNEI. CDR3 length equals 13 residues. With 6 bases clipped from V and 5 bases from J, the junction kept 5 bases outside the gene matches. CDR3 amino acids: CASSRDRVHEQYF. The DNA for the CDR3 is TGTGCCAGCAGCCGGGACAGGGTCCACGAGCAGTACTTC.

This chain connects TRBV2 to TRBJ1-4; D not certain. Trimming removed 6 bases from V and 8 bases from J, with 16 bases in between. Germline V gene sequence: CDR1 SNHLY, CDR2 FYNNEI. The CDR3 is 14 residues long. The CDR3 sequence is CASSLRKEAEKLFF. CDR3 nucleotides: TGTGCCAGCAGCCTCCGGAAGGAGGCAGAAAAACTGTTTTTT. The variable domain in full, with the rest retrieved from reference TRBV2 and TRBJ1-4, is EPEVTQTPSHQVTQMGQEVILRCVPISNHLYFYWYRQILGQKVEFLVSFYNNEISEKSEIFDDQFSVERPDGSNFTLKIRSTKLEDSAMYFCASSLRKEAEKLFFGSGTQLSVL.

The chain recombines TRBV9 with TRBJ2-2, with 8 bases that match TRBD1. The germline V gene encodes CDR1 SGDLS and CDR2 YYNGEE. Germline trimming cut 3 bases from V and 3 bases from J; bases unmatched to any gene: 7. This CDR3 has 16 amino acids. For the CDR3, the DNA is TGTGCCAGCAGCGCCCGACAGGGGCCGTACACCGGGGAGCTGTTTTTT. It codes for CASSARQGPYTGELFF.

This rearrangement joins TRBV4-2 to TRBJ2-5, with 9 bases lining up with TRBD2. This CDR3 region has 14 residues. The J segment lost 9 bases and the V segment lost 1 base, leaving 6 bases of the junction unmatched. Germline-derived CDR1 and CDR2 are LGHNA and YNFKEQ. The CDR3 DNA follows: TGTGCCAGCAGCCAAGGGGTCAGCGGGAGGTCCCAGTACTTC. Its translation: CASSQGVSGRSQYF.

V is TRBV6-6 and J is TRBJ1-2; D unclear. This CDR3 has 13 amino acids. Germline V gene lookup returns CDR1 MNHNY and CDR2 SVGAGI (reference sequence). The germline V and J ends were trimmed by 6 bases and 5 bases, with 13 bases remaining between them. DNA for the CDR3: TGTGCCAGCAGGAGACTCGACCGTTATGGCTACACCTTC. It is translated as CASRRLDRYGYTF.